The next 21 T cell receptor beta chains were all read from a single sample in a study of T cell responses to AZD1222 COVID-19 vaccine. Profiled with immunoSEQ multiplex PCR; TCRdb holds only in-frame clones, not every one. The table has more than 100,000 clones, about nine tenths seen once. Specimen: peripheral blood, collected 28 days after the second AZD1222 dose. The receptors here all came from an adult who received the AZD1222 COVID-19 vaccine.

V usage is TRBV19 and J usage is TRBJ2-2; TRBD2 is a possible D gene (5 bases). Germline V gene sequence: CDR1 LNHDA, CDR2 SQIVND (reference sequence). This CDR3 is built from 15 residues. V was clipped by 3 bases and J by 4 bases, with 12 bases between them. The CDR3 DNA follows: TGTGCCAGTAGTATTGTTGTTCGGGGCACCGGGGAGCTGTTTTTT. Encoded protein: CASSIVVRGTGELFF.

The J gene is TRBJ1-6, the V gene TRBV5-1, with D perhaps TRBD1 (6 bases). Germline V CDR1 and CDR2: SGHRS, YFSETQ. Trimming left V 4 bases short and J 7 bases short, with 15 bases between. The CDR3 has 15 residues. CDR3 DNA sequence: TGCGCCAGCAGCCGGGCGGGGGGCCTCAATTCACCCCTCCACTTT. The encoded protein is CASSRAGGLNSPLHF.

The chain carries TRBV6-6 and TRBJ1-2, with no clear D. V dropped 7 bases and J dropped 4 bases, with 16 bases sitting between them. CDR3 length: 14 amino acids. CDR1 MNHNY and CDR2 SVGAGI come from the germline V gene (reference sequence). This CDR3 reads CASTSGHTSYGYTF. The CDR3 nucleotides read TGTGCCAGCACCTCCGGCCATACCTCCTATGGCTACACCTTC.

The chain is built from TRBV24-1 and TRBJ1-2; no clear D gene. Trimming shortened V by 4 bases and J by 5 bases, and 7 bases separated the two germline ends. CDR1 KGHDR and CDR2 SFDVKD come from the germline V gene. This CDR3 has 12 residues. The CDR3 spells CATSDGQYGYTF. CDR3 nucleotide sequence: TGTGCCACCAGTGACGGTCAGTATGGCTACACCTTC.

CDR3 DNA: TGTGCCAGCTCACCTCCTAATGATCAGCCCCAGCATTTT. It is translated as CASSPPNDQPQHF. The V and J genes are TRBV18 and TRBJ1-5; D unclear. CDR1 KGHSH and CDR2 LQKENI come from the germline V gene. This CDR3 has 13 amino acids. V was clipped by 3 bases and J by 5 bases, with 8 bases between them. The full variable domain, in which reference TRBV18 and TRBJ1-5 provide the parts outside the CDR3, is NAGVMQNPRHLVRRRGQEARLRCSPMKGHSHVYWYRQLPEEGLKFMVYLQKENIIDESGMPKERFSAEFPKEGPSILRIQQVVRGDSAAYFCASSPPNDQPQHFGDGTRLSIL.

The chain links TRBV6-4 to TRBJ2-2; 7 bases map to TRBD1. The CDR3 sequence is 14 residues long. V was clipped by 6 bases and J by 5 bases; unmatched bases: 6. Germline V lookup: CDR1 MRHNA, CDR2 SNTAGT. The CDR3 nucleotides read TGTGCCAGCAGACCCGACAGGGATACCGGGGAGCTGTTTTTT. It encodes CASRPDRDTGELFF.

V usage is TRBV5-1 and J usage is TRBJ1-5, with 7 bases lining up with TRBD1. This CDR3 is built from 17 residues. J gave up 3 bases and V 2 bases, and 11 bases lay outside the gene matches. Germline values: CDR1 SGHRS, CDR2 YFSETQ. CDR3 nucleotides: TGCGCCAGCAGCTTACCAAGACAGGGTTTTGACAATCAGCCCCAGCATTTT. The encoded protein is CASSLPRQGFDNQPQHF.

This rearrangement joins TRBV9 to TRBJ2-2; 10 positions match TRBD1. Germline lookup yields CDR1 SGDLS and CDR2 YYNGEE. The CDR3 is made up of 14 amino acids. With V trimmed by 6 bases and J by 4 bases, 3 bases remained unmatched. The CDR3 reads CASKGQGSTGELFF. The CDR3 DNA sequence: TGTGCCAGCAAGGGACAGGGGTCCACCGGGGAGCTGTTTTTT.

V gene TRBV6-5 combines with J gene TRBJ1-1; a weak D match, TRBD1 (5 bases). Trimming shortened V by 4 bases and J by 1 base, and 13 bases separated the two germline ends. Germline assignment: CDR1 MNHEY and CDR2 SVGAGI. The CDR3 extends over 15 amino acids. The CDR3 sequence is CASSFLRGGNTEAFF. The CDR3 DNA reads TGTGCCAGCAGTTTCCTCCGTGGGGGGAACACTGAAGCTTTCTTT.

The V and J genes are TRBV7-5 and TRBJ2-4; the D segment call TRBD1 is taken from the table without a DNA check. TRBV7-5 is termed a pseudogene. This CDR3 spans 18 amino acids. The CDR3 coding sequence is TGTGCCAGAAGCTTAGGAGATTGGGGGCGTATAGCCAAAAACATTCAGTACTTC. Encoded protein: CARSLGDWGRIAKNIQYF.

This clone was detected a few times. This chain connects TRBV2 to TRBJ2-7; D is possibly TRBD1 or TRBD2 (6 bases each). Germline V gives CDR1 SNHLY, CDR2 FYNNEI. The CDR3 is 12 residues long. The V gene lost 3 bases and the J gene lost 6 bases, with 9 bases spanning the gap. CDR3 DNA: TGTGCCAGCAGTGACAGGGGAGGCGAGCAGTACTTC. Protein sequence: CASSDRGGEQYF.

This clone appeared a single time. CDR3 in DNA: TGTGCCAGCAGGTCGGACAGGGTTGGCTACACCTTC. It specifies CASRSDRVGYTF. The genes are TRBV6-5 and TRBJ1-2; 8 bases map to TRBD1. The germline CDR1 and CDR2 sequences are MNHEY and SVGAGI. The V gene end was trimmed by 6 bases and the J gene end by 7 bases; junction bases not matched to a gene: 4. The CDR3 spans 12 residues.

V gene TRBV6-5 combines with J gene TRBJ2-7; 11 positions agree with TRBD1. This CDR3 has 16 residues. V was clipped by 2 bases and J by 7 bases; unmatched bases: 10. Germline lookup yields CDR1 MNHEY and CDR2 SVGAGI. As DNA, the CDR3 is TGTGCCAGCAGTTACCTCCCCGGACAGGGGGCGAGAGAGCAGTACTTC. It translates to CASSYLPGQGAREQYF.

V usage is TRBV6-5 and J usage is TRBJ1-2; a possible D gene is TRBD1 (5 bases). This CDR3 comprises 15 residues. Trimming removed 6 bases at V and 9 bases at J, with 23 bases between. Germline V gene lookup returns CDR1 MNHEY and CDR2 SVGAGI. CDR3 in amino acids: CASRPGTRLVFSYTF. The CDR3, as DNA: TGTGCCAGCAGGCCCGGGACGCGGCTCGTGTTCAGCTACACCTTC.

This chain uses TRBV27 with TRBJ1-1, with 7 bases that match TRBD1. Germline trimming cut 4 bases from V and 5 bases from J; bases unmatched to any gene: 10. The germline gives CDR1 MNHEY, CDR2 SMNVEV (reference sequence). CDR3 length: 15 residues. The CDR3 nucleotides read TGTGCCAGCAGTTCCTGGACAGGTCCTAGGACTGAAGCTTTCTTT. Translation: CASSSWTGPRTEAFF.

The rearrangement uses TRBV7-2 and TRBJ2-7; D perhaps matches TRBD2 (6 bases). The germline gives CDR1 SGHTA, CDR2 FQGNSA. V gave up 0 bases and J gave up 6 bases, with 6 bases separating them. CDR3 size: 12 residues. CDR3 sequence (DNA): TGTGCCAGCAGCTTAGCGGGAGGCGAGCAGTACGTC. This codes for CASSLAGGEQYV.

The CDR3 nucleotides read TGTGCCACGGCCCGGGACAGAGACACAGATACGCAGTATTTT. Amino acids: CATARDRDTDTQYF. The chain combines TRBV19 with TRBJ2-3, with 7 bases matching TRBD1. With 10 bases clipped from V and 2 bases from J, the junction kept 9 bases outside the gene matches. The V gene's germline CDR1 is LNHDA and CDR2 SQIVND (reference sequence). The CDR3 is made up of 14 amino acids.

The chain has TRBV3-1 (or the pseudogene TRBV3-2) and TRBJ1-2; D remains ambiguous. Per germline, CDR1 LGHDT and CDR2 YNNKEL (reference sequence). The V and J ends lost 0 bases and 1 base respectively, with 6 bases between them. This CDR3 is built from 14 residues. In nucleotides, the CDR3 is TGTGCCAGCAGCCAAGACGACATTAACTATGGCTACACCTTC. This translates into CASSQDDINYGYTF.

This chain links TRBV9 with TRBJ2-5, with 12 positions matching TRBD2. CDR1 SGDLS and CDR2 YYNGEE come from the germline V gene. V lost 0 bases to trimming and J lost 4 bases; unmatched junction nucleotides: 4. This CDR3 is built from 16 residues. CDR3 coding DNA: TGTGCCAGCAGCGTAGCGGGGACTAGCGGGCCAGAGACCCAGTACTTC. Encoded protein: CASSVAGTSGPETQYF.

The V gene is TRBV27, the J gene TRBJ1-5; D gene uncertain. Trimming stripped 3 bases from V and 11 bases from J, with 14 bases between. The CDR3 contains 13 residues. CDR1 is MNHEY and CDR2 is SMNVEV in the germline V gene (reference sequence). CDR3 DNA: TGTGCCAGCAGTTTTCGGGGTGGCCCCGCCCAGCATTTT. This sequence encodes CASSFRGGPAQHF.

The V gene is TRBV7-9, the J gene TRBJ1-2; D remains ambiguous. The germline V and J ends were trimmed by 4 bases and 2 bases, with 14 bases remaining between them. Germline assignment: CDR1 SEHNR and CDR2 FQNEAQ (reference sequence). The CDR3 has 15 residues. The CDR3 reads CASSSVPLQNYGYTF. The CDR3 region has the DNA TGTGCCAGCAGCTCCGTACCCTTACAGAACTATGGCTACACCTTC.